The 27 T cell receptor beta chains listed next were all sequenced from one sample in a study of cytomegalovirus exposure and HLA in healthy donors. 13 Jbeta primers and 60 Vbeta primers were used for the PCR. This table comes from immunoSEQ multiplex PCR, and its TCRdb copy is limited to in-frame clones, with some not included. The sample has about 31,000 clones, around 40% seen once; the top ten hold 2%. The sample was PBMCs. These receptors were taken from a woman between 50 and 59 years old in good health and CMV-seronegative.

The chain is built from TRBV27 and TRBJ2-2; 11 nucleotides match TRBD2. CDR3 length: 18 residues. Germline V gene sequence: CDR1 MNHEY, CDR2 SMNVEV (reference sequence). CDR3 loop: CPTGRRASGGTRSGELFF. CDR3 bases: TGTCCCACAGGGCGACGGGCTAGCGGGGGGACCAGATCCGGGGAGCTGTTTTTT.

The V and J genes are TRBV7-9 and TRBJ2-2; D may be TRBD1 (5 bases). The V end lost 5 bases, the J end lost 6 bases, and 10 bases lay between the germline ends. Per the germline V gene, CDR1 is SEHNR and CDR2 is FQNEAQ (reference sequence). The CDR3 is 13 amino acids. CDR3 DNA: TGTGCCAGCAGCCTCGACAGTGCCGGGGAGCTGTTTTTT. This sequence encodes CASSLDSAGELFF.

The CDR3 DNA follows: TGTGCCAGCTCACCTGCGACCGGGTTAGGCGAAAAACTGTTTTTT. The encoded protein is CASSPATGLGEKLFF. The V and J genes are TRBV18 and TRBJ1-4; D gene unclear. Germline-derived CDR1 and CDR2 are KGHSH and LQKENI. The length of the CDR3 is 15 residues. Deletions cut 3 bases from V and 8 bases from J, with 16 bases between.

The J gene is TRBJ1-4, the V gene TRBV28, with TRBD1 identical over 9 bases. The length of the CDR3 is 15 residues. Trimming cost V 6 bases and J 8 bases; bases outside gene matches: 10. In germline, CDR1 is MDHEN, CDR2 SYDVKM. CDR3 bases: TGTGCCAGCAGCTCTAGCGGACAGGGGTTAGAAAAACTGTTTTTT. Amino acid sequence: CASSSSGQGLEKLFF.

The J gene is TRBJ2-6, the V gene TRBV7-9; the D gene is possibly TRBD2 (5 bases). The CDR3 runs to 16 residues. Germline lookup yields CDR1 SEHNR and CDR2 FQNEAQ (reference sequence). V was shortened by 7 bases and J by 0 bases, with 13 bases between the two germline ends. As DNA, the CDR3 is TGTGCCAGCACCAGCGGACGGCGCTCTGGGGCCAACGTCCTGACTTTC. Translating it yields CASTSGRRSGANVLTF.

This chain links TRBV18 with TRBJ1-6, with 8 bases aligning to TRBD1. The V segment lost 2 bases and the J segment 5 bases; nucleotides outside the gene matches: 2. CDR1 is KGHSH, CDR2 LQKENI, per germline. This CDR3 has 15 residues. The CDR3 DNA reads as TGTGCCAGCTCACCAATGACAGGGGATAATTCACCCCTCCACTTT. Residues: CASSPMTGDNSPLHF.

The chain joins TRBV5-4 to TRBJ2-2; TRBD1 aligns across 7 bases. Trimming removed 3 bases from V and 6 bases from J; junction bases left unmatched: 5. Germline V CDR1 and CDR2: SGHNT, YYREEE (reference sequence). This CDR3 contains 14 residues. For the CDR3, the DNA is TGTGCCAGCAGCTCAAGACAGGGATCCGGGGAGCTGTTTTTT. This sequence encodes CASSSRQGSGELFF.

V gene TRBV6-5 combines with J gene TRBJ2-7; 9 nucleotides agree with TRBD2. V shed 5 bases, J shed 3 bases, and the junction held 5 bases outside the gene matches. CDR1 is MNHEY, CDR2 SVGAGI, per germline. This CDR3 has 14 amino acids. The chain's CDR3 is CASSRTSGRYEQYF. CDR3 nucleotides: TGTGCCAGCAGTCGTACTAGCGGGCGCTACGAGCAGTACTTC.

This clone was found a few times. The chain employs TRBV19 and TRBJ1-5; D may be TRBD1 (6 bases). V was clipped by 7 bases and J by 7 bases, with 17 bases between them. The CDR3 is made up of 14 amino acids. Looked up from germline, CDR1 is LNHDA and CDR2 is SQIVND (reference sequence). CDR3 bases: TGTGCCAGTATCCTCACAGGGTCGAGGCAGCCCCAGCATTTT. It yields the protein CASILTGSRQPQHF.

This clone was seen more than once but under ten times. The V gene is TRBV5-1, the J gene TRBJ2-1; 7 bases line up with TRBD1. The CDR3 loop spans 13 amino acids. Trimming took 6 bases from V and 6 from J; bases not matched to a gene: 6. The V gene's germline CDR1 is SGHRS and CDR2 YFSETQ. In DNA form, the CDR3 reads TGCGCCAGCACATTACAGGGGTCCAATGAGCAGTTCTTC. Its protein is CASTLQGSNEQFF.

CDR3 nucleotides: TGTGCCAGCAGCTTAGTGGGGGGGGCCGGCATTCAGTACTTC. Residues: CASSLVGGAGIQYF. V gene TRBV7-2 combines with J gene TRBJ2-4, with D perhaps TRBD2 (7 bases). CDR1 and CDR2 (germline): SGHTA, FQGNSA. The CDR3 totals 14 residues. Deletions cut 1 base from V and 9 bases from J, with 13 bases between.

This clone was observed a few times. V usage is TRBV4-1 and J usage is TRBJ2-7, with 8 bases lining up with TRBD1. The germline gives CDR1 MGHRA, CDR2 YSYEKL. The CDR3 runs 17 residues. Trimming cost V 5 bases and J 1 base; bases outside gene matches: 13. The CDR3 region has the DNA TGCGCCAGCAGCGCCAGGGGGCGCAAGAACAAGTCCTACGAGCAGTACTTC. Translating it yields CASSARGRKNKSYEQYF.

The V and J genes are TRBV30 and TRBJ1-3, with a tentative D call TRBD1 (6 bases). V gave up 1 base and J gave up 4 bases, with 11 bases separating them. The germline CDR1 and CDR2 sequences are GTSNPN and SVGIG (reference sequence). CDR3 length: 14 amino acids. In nucleotides, the CDR3 is TGTGCCTGGAGTGGTACAGGGTTAGGAAACACCATATATTTT. This encodes CAWSGTGLGNTIYF.

The V and J genes are TRBV2 and TRBJ2-3; D remains ambiguous. This CDR3 region has 14 residues. Trimming took off 5 bases at V and 1 base at J, with 10 bases between the two ends. The V gene's germline CDR1 is SNHLY and CDR2 FYNNEI. The CDR3 protein is CASSSRSGTDTQYF. CDR3 sequence (DNA): TGTGCCAGCAGTTCTAGGAGTGGCACAGATACGCAGTATTTT.

This sequence joins TRBV5-4 and TRBJ2-1, with D maybe TRBD2 (5 bases). The CDR3 has 13 residues. The V gene's germline CDR1 is SGHNT and CDR2 YYREEE (reference sequence). Trimming shortened V by 4 bases and J by 9 bases, and 14 bases separated the two germline ends. In nucleotides, the CDR3 is TGTGCCAGCAGCCAACCTACGGCGGGTGAGCAGTTCTTC. As protein: CASSQPTAGEQFF.

The CDR3 loop reads CASSSNRDRVTDTQYF. The CDR3 DNA follows: TGCGCCAGCAGCTCCAACCGGGACAGAGTCACAGATACGCAGTATTTT. The chain employs TRBV5-1 and TRBJ2-3; 7 positions match TRBD1. J was trimmed by 2 bases and V by 3 bases; bases with no gene match: 9. Per germline, CDR1 SGHRS and CDR2 YFSETQ. The CDR3 contains 16 residues.

The chain links TRBV19 to TRBJ2-2, with TRBD1 identical over 7 bases. Germline trimming cut 7 bases from V and 4 bases from J; bases unmatched to any gene: 9. The CDR3 totals 15 residues. CDR1 and CDR2 (germline): LNHDA, SQIVND (reference sequence). CDR3 loop: CASTHGQVPTGELFF. The CDR3 region has the DNA TGTGCCAGTACCCATGGACAGGTCCCCACCGGGGAGCTGTTTTTT.

This sequence joins TRBV6-6 and TRBJ2-7, with D possibly being TRBD1 (6 bases). Germline values: CDR1 MNHNY, CDR2 SVGAGI (reference sequence). Trimming stripped 5 bases from V and 3 bases from J, with 11 bases between. CDR3 size: 13 residues. The DNA for the CDR3 is TGTGCCAGCAGTCCGCCAGGGGACTACGAGCAGTACTTC. Its protein is CASSPPGDYEQYF.

The chain employs TRBV6-5 and TRBJ2-1; maybe TRBD1 (6 bases). Germline CDR1 reads MNHEY; CDR2 reads SVGAGI. The CDR3 covers 13 residues. V was shortened by 8 bases and J by 11 bases, with 19 bases between the two germline ends. This CDR3 reads CASGSPRQVKQFF. DNA of the CDR3: TGTGCCAGCGGTTCCCCCCGACAGGTGAAGCAGTTCTTC.

This clone is a singleton in its sample. The chain links TRBV2 to TRBJ1-4; a possible D gene is TRBD1 (5 bases). V was trimmed by 6 bases and J by 4 bases, leaving 9 bases between them. This CDR3 has 13 amino acids. Per germline, CDR1 SNHLY and CDR2 FYNNEI. Written as DNA, the CDR3 is TGTGCCAGCAGGTCGGGGGATAATGAAAAACTGTTTTTT. Amino acid sequence: CASRSGDNEKLFF.

This clone was recorded a few times. The chain joins TRBV6-1 to TRBJ1-6, with D hard to call. V was cut by 2 bases and J by 5 bases, with 10 bases left in between. This CDR3 is built from 15 residues. Germline loops: CDR1 MNHNS, CDR2 SASEGT. The CDR3: CASSEPTTDNSPLHF. The CDR3 coding sequence is TGTGCCAGCAGTGAACCGACAACAGATAATTCACCCCTCCACTTT.

This clone has only a few counts. V is TRBV6-1 and J is TRBJ1-2; 10 positions match TRBD1. The length of the CDR3 is 14 residues. Germline V gives CDR1 MNHNS, CDR2 SASEGT. Trimming at V came to 6 bases and at J to 6 bases, leaving 7 bases not matched to a gene. The CDR3 DNA is TGTGCCAGCAGCCATCGGGACAGGGGTAATGGCTACACCTTC. Translation gives CASSHRDRGNGYTF.

In DNA form, the CDR3 reads TGCAGCGTTCAGCTAGCGGGAGGCTATGATGAGCAGTTCTTC. It encodes CSVQLAGGYDEQFF. The chain has TRBV29-1 and TRBJ2-1, with 11 bases lining up with TRBD2. Germline CDR1 is SQVTM and CDR2 is ANQGSEA. V shed 5 bases and J 8 bases; nucleotides not matched to a gene: 8. This CDR3 spans 14 amino acids.

Only one count was recorded for this clone. The chain carries TRBV7-3 and TRBJ2-1, with TRBD1 matching over 9 bases. V lost 5 bases and J lost 8; bases outside the gene matches: 13. Germline V lookup: CDR1 SGHTA, CDR2 FQGTGA. This CDR3 has 16 amino acids. The CDR3 loop reads CASSVTGTGLYDEQFF. The DNA for the CDR3 is TGTGCCAGCAGCGTCACCGGGACAGGGTTGTATGATGAGCAGTTCTTC.

The J gene is TRBJ1-1, the V gene TRBV7-9; a weak D match, TRBD1 (5 bases). V lost 2 bases, J lost 5 bases, and 9 bases lay in between. The CDR3 is 13 residues long. The germline gives CDR1 SEHNR, CDR2 FQNEAQ (reference sequence). The CDR3 region has the DNA TGTGCCAGCAGCTTACAGGGTTTTACTGAAGCTTTCTTT. It codes for CASSLQGFTEAFF.

The chain is built from TRBV4-1 and TRBJ1-1; 8 positions match TRBD1. CDR3 size: 15 residues. After removal of 4 bases from V and 4 bases from J, the junction contained 8 bases not matched to a gene. In germline, CDR1 is MGHRA, CDR2 YSYEKL. The CDR3 protein is CASSLGQGGGTEAFF. CDR3 nucleotides: TGCGCCAGCAGCCTTGGACAGGGCGGGGGCACTGAAGCTTTCTTT.

This clone was seen more than once but under ten times. The chain joins TRBV7-2 to TRBJ2-1; D gene uncertain. The germline gives CDR1 SGHTA, CDR2 FQGNSA. The CDR3 totals 15 residues. Between the trimmed V and J ends, which lost 1 base and 1 base, there was a span of 8 bases. The DNA for the CDR3 is TGTGCCAGCAGCTTAGGGCGGATATCCTACAATGAGCAGTTCTTC. Encoded protein: CASSLGRISYNEQFF.